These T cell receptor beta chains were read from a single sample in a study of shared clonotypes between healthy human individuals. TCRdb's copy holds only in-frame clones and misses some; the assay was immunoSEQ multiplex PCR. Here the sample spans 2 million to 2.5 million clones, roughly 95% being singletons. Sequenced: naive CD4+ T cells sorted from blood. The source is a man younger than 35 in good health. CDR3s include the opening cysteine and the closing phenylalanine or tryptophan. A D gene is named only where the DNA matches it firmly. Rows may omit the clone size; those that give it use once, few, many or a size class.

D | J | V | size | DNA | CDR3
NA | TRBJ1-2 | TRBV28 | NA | TGTGCCAGCAGTTACTCCGTGGGGCGAGGCTACACCTTC | CASSYSVGRGYTF
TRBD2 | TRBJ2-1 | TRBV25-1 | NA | TGTGCCAGCAGTGAATCTCGCGGGGGGGGAGGCTACAATGAGCAGTTCTTC | CASSESRGGGGYNEQFF
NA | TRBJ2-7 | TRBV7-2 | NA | TGTGCCAGCAGCTTGGGTCCCCCACTTTCCTACGAGCAGTACTTC | CASSLGPPLSYEQYF
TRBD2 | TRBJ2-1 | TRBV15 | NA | TGTGCCACCAGCAGAGGACTAGCCGTTGAGCAGTTCTTC | CATSRGLAVEQFF
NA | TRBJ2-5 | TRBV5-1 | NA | TGCGCCAGCAGCCCTGGGGCGCAGAGGACCCAGTACTTC | CASSPGAQRTQYF
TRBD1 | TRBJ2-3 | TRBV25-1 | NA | TGTGCCAGCAGTAGGACAGGGAGCACAGATACGCAGTATTTT | CASSRTGSTDTQYF
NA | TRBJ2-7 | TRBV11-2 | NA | TGTGCCAGCAGCTCCGCTAAAGAGCAGTACTTC | CASSSAKEQYF
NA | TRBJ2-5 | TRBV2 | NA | TGTGCCAGCACCGAGGGCCGTAGGGAGACCCAGTACTTC | CASTEGRRETQYF
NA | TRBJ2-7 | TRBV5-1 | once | TGCGCCAGCAGCGCTGCAGGGACCTACGAGCAGTACTTC | CASSAAGTYEQYF
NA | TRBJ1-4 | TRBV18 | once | TGTGCCAGCTCACCAGAGTGGGGGGCTAATGAAAAACTGTTTTTT | CASSPEWGANEKLFF
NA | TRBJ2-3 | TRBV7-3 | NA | TGTGCCAGCAGCTCTACCGAATTCGGACCGAGGGAGTATTTT | CASSSTEFGPREYF
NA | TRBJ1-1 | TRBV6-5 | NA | TGTGCCAGCAGTTATGATTCCGGGAGGGCGAACACTGAAGCTTTCTTT | CASSYDSGRANTEAFF
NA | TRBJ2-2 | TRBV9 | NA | TGTGCCAGCAGCCCCCAACCCCAAATTGACTTGCGCACCGGGGAGCTGTTTTTT | CASSPQPQIDLRTGELFF
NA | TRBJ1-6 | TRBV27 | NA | TGTGCCAGCAGTCCATCAAGCGGGGGTTCACCCCTCCACTTT | CASSPSSGGSPLHF
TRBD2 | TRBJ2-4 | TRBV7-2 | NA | TGTGCCAGCAGCTTAGAAAGCGGGGGGGCCGACGGAAACATTCAGTACTTC | CASSLESGGADGNIQYF
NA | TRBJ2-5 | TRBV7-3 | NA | TGTGCCAGCAGCTCGAATGGCGGGTCTCAAGAGACCCAGTACTTC | CASSSNGGSQETQYF
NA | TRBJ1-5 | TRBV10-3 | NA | TGTGCCATCAGAACAGGGTTGGGCGACAATCAGCCCCAGCATTTT | CAIRTGLGDNQPQHF
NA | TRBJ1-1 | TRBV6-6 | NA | TGTGCCAGCAGTTACTCGTACGAGACTGAAGCTTTCTTT | CASSYSYETEAFF
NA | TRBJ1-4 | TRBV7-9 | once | TGTGCCAGCAGCCCCCAGGGAGGGTCGGAGGCGGATGAAAAACTGTTTTTT | CASSPQGGSEADEKLFF
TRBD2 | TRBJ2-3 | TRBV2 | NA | TGTGCCAGCAATTTAGCGGGAGGGGCAGATACGCAGTATTTT | CASNLAGGADTQYF
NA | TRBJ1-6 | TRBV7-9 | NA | TGTGCCAGCAGCTTAGCCACACAGGTCCTGAATTCACCCCTCCACTTT | CASSLATQVLNSPLHF
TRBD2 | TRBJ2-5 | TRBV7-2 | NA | TGTGCCAGCAGCTTACTAGCGGGGATCCGAGAAGAGACCCAGTACTTC | CASSLLAGIREETQYF
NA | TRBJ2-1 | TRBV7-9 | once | TGTGCCAGCAGCCCCACCGCTACCACTTCCCGCTACAATGAGCAGTTCTTC | CASSPTATTSRYNEQFF
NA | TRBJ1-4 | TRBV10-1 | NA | TGCGCCAGCAGTGAGAGCCCTTCTAATGAAAAACTGTTTTTT | CASSESPSNEKLFF
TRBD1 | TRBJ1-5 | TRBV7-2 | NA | TGTGCCAGCAGCTTAGGGACAGGCCTCAATCAGCCCCAGCATTTT | CASSLGTGLNQPQHF
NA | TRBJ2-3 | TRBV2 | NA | TGTGCCAGCAGTGCCGACATCCCAGATACGCAGTATTTT | CASSADIPDTQYF